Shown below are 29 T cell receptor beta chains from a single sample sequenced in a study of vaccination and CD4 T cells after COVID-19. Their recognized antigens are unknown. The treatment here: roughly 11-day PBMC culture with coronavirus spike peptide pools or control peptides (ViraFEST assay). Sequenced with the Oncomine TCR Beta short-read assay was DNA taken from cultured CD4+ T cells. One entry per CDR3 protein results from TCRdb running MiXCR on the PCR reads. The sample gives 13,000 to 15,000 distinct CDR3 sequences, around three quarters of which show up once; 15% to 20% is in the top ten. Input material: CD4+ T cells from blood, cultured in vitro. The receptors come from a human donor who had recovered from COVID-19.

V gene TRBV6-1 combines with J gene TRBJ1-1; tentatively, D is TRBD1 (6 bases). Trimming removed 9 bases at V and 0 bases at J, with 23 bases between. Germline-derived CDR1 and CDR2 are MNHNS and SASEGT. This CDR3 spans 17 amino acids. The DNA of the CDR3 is TGTGCCAGAAGGGGGAAGGCAGAATCAGCCTTGAACACTGAAGCTTTCTTT. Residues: CARRGKAESALNTEAFF.

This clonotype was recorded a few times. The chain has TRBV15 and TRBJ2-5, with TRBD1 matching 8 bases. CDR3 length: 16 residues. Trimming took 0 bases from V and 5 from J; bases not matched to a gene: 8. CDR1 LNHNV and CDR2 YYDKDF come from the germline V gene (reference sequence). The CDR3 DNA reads TGTGCCACCAGCAGAGATGCTACAGGGGGAATGGAGACCCAGTACTTC. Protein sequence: CATSRDATGGMETQYF.

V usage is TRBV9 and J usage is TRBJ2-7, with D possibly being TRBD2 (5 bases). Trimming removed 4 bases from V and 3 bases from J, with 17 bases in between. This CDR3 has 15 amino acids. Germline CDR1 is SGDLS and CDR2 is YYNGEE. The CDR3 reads CASSPTGRKDYEQYF. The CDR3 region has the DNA TGTGCCAGCAGCCCCACGGGGAGAAAGGACTACGAGCAGTACTTC.

CDR3 sequence: CASREYNEQFF. CDR3 nucleotides: TGTGCCAGCAGGGAGTACAATGAGCAGTTCTTC. This chain uses TRBV25-1 with TRBJ2-1; D unclear. Trimming stripped 6 bases from V and 4 bases from J, with 4 bases between. The V gene's germline CDR1 is MGHDK and CDR2 SYGVNS. CDR3 length: 11 amino acids.

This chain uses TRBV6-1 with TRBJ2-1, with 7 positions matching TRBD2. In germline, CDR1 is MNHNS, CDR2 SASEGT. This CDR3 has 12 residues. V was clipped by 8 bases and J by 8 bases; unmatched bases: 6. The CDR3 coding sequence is TGTGCCAGCCATAGCGGGTGGTATGAGCAGTTCTTC. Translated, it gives CASHSGWYEQFF.

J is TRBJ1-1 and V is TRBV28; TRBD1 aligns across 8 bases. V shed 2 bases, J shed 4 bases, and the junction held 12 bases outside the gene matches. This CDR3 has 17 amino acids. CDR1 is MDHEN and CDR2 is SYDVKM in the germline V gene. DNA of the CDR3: TGTGCCAGCAGTTTAGGGCCCCCACAGGGGGGTTTCACTGAAGCTTTCTTT. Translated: CASSLGPPQGGFTEAFF.

The CDR3 reads CAWTIQGKRNSPLHF. The DNA for the CDR3 is TGTGCCTGGACTATACAGGGGAAGAGGAATTCACCCCTCCACTTT. The V and J genes are TRBV30 and TRBJ1-6; 7 bases are a match to TRBD1. J gave up 7 bases and V 4 bases, and 10 bases lay outside the gene matches. The CDR3 is 15 residues long. Germline CDR1 GTSNPN, CDR2 SVGIG (reference sequence).

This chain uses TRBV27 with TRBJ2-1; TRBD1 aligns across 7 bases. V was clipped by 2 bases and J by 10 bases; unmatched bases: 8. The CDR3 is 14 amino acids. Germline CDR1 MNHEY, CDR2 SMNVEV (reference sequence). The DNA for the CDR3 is TGTGCCAGCAGTTTAGGCAGGGGGATAGGCGAGCAGTTCTTC. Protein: CASSLGRGIGEQFF.

DNA for the CDR3: TGCAGTGCTTCCGACAGGACCTCTAACTATGGCTACACCTTC. Translated, it gives CSASDRTSNYGYTF. The rearrangement uses TRBV20-1 and TRBJ1-2; TRBD1 might be the D (6 bases). This CDR3 comprises 14 residues. Germline lookup yields CDR1 DFQATT and CDR2 SNEGSKA (reference sequence). Trimming removed 5 bases from V and 0 bases from J, with 13 bases in between.

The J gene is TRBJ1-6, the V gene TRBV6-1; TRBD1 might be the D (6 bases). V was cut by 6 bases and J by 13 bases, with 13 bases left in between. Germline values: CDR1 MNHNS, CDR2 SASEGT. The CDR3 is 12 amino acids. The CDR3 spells CASREQGIPLHF. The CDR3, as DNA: TGTGCCAGCAGGGAACAGGGTATTCCCCTCCACTTT.

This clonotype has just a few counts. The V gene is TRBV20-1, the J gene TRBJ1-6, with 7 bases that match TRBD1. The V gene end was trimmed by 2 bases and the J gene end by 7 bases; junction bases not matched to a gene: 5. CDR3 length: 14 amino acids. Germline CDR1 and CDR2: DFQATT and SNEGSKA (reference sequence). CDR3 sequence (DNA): TGCAGTGCTAGACCAGGGGGATCGAATTCACCCCTCCACTTT. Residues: CSARPGGSNSPLHF.

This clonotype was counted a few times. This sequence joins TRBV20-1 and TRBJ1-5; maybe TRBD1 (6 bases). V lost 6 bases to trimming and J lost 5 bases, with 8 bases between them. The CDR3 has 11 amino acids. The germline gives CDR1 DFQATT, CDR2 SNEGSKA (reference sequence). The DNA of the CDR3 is TGCAGTGCACAGGGATATCAGCCCCAGCATTTT. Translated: CSAQGYQPQHF.

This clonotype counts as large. CDR3 DNA sequence: TGTGCCAGCAGCAAAGTTAGGAGGTACACAGATACGCAGTATTTT. Translation gives CASSKVRRYTDTQYF. J is TRBJ2-3 and V is TRBV21-1; the D call in the table, TRBD2, was not verified against the DNA. TRBV21-1 is marked as a pseudogene. CDR3 length: 15 residues.

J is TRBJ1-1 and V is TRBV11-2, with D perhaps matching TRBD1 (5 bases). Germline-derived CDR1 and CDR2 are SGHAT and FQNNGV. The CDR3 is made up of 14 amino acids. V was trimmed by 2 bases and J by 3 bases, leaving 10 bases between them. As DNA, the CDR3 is TGTGCCAGCAGCTTAAAGGGGTCTTACACTGAAGCTTTCTTT. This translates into CASSLKGSYTEAFF.

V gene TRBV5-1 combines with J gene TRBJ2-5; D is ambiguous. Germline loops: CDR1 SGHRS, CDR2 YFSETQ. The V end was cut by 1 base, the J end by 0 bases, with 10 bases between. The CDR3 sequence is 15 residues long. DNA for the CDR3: TGCGCCAGCAGCTTGCACCCTACCAACCAAGAGACCCAGTACTTC. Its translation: CASSLHPTNQETQYF.

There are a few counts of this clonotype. The CDR3: CASSPNPTDYGYTF. CDR3 DNA: TGTGCCAGCAGCCCTAACCCGACAGATTATGGCTACACCTTC. The V and J genes are TRBV7-6 and TRBJ1-2; maybe TRBD1 (5 bases). Germline CDR1 is SGHVS and CDR2 is FNYEAQ. This CDR3 has 14 residues. Trimming removed 5 bases from V and 5 bases from J, with 15 bases in between.

CDR3 loop: CATSDSDQPQHF. CDR3 nucleotides: TGTGCCACCAGTGATTCTGATCAGCCCCAGCATTTT. The rearrangement links TRBV24-1 to TRBJ1-5; the D is unclear. V lost 2 bases to trimming and J lost 5 bases, with 3 bases between them. CDR3 length: 12 amino acids. CDR1 and CDR2 (germline): KGHDR, SFDVKD.

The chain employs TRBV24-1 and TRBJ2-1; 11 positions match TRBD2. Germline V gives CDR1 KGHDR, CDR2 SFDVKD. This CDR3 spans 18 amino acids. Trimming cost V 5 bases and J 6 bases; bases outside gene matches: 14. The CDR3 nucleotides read TGTGCCACCAGTGCCACCGCGGGTAGCGGGAGGGCCGCCAATGAGCAGTTCTTC. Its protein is CATSATAGSGRAANEQFF.

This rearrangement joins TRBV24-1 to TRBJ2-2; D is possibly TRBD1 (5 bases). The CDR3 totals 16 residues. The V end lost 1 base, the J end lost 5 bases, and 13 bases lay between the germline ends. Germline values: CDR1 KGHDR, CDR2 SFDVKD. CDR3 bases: TGTGCCACCAGTGATTTTGGAGCAGGGCTTACCGGGGAGCTGTTTTTT. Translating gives CATSDFGAGLTGELFF.

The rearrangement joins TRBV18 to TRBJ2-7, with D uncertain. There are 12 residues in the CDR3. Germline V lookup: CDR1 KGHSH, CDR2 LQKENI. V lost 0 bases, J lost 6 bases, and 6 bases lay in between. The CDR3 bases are TGTGCCAGCTCACCACCGGGCAGCGAGCAGTACTTC. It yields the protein CASSPPGSEQYF. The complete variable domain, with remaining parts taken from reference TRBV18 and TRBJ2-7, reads NAGVMQNPRHLVRRRGQEARLRCSPMKGHSHVYWYRQLPEEGLKFMVYLQKENIIDESGMPKERFSAEFPKEGPSILRIQQVVRGDSAAYFCASSPPGSEQYFGPGTRLTVT.

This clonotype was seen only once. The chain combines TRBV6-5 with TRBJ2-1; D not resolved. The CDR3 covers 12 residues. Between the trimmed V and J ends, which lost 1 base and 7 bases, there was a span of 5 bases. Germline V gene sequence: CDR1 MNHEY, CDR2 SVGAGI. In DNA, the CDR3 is TGTGCCAGCAGTTACTTAGGGAATGAGCAGTTCTTC. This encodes CASSYLGNEQFF.

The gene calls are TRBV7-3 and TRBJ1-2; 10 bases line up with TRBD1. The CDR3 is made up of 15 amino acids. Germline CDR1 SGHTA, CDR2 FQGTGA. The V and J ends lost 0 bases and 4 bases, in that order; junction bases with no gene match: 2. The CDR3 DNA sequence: TGTGCCAGCAGCTTAACGACAGGGGGCGTCTATGGCTACACCTTC. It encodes CASSLTTGGVYGYTF.

CDR3 sequence (DNA): TGCAGTGCTAGGGATGAGACGACAGGGGGCTACGAGCAGTACTTC. Protein sequence: CSARDETTGGYEQYF. The chain is built from TRBV20-1 and TRBJ2-7, with 9 bases matching TRBD1. Germline-derived CDR1 and CDR2 are DFQATT and SNEGSKA (reference sequence). The CDR3 is 15 amino acids. V shed 3 bases, J shed 3 bases, and the junction held 9 bases outside the gene matches.

CDR3 nucleotide sequence: TGTGCCACCAGTGCAATCAGGGGCGGGTCGGAGACCCAGTACTTC. Its protein product is CATSAIRGGSETQYF. This chain links TRBV24-1 with TRBJ2-5; tentatively, D is TRBD1 (6 bases). Germline V gene lookup returns CDR1 KGHDR and CDR2 SFDVKD. The CDR3 has 15 residues. V lost 5 bases, J lost 5 bases, and 17 bases lay in between.

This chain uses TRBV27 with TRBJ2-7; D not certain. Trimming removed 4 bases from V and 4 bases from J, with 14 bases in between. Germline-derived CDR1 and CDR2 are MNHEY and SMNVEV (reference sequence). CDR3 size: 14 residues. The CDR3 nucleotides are TGTGCCAGCAGTTCCTTAAGACGATTGTACGAGCAGTACTTC. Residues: CASSSLRRLYEQYF.

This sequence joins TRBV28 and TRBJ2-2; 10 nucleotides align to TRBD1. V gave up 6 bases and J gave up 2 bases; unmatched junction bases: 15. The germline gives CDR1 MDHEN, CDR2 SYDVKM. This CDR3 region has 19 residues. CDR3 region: CASSSLRGPTGGNTGELFF. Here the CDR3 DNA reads TGTGCCAGCAGCTCCCTTAGGGGTCCGACAGGGGGCAACACCGGGGAGCTGTTTTTT.

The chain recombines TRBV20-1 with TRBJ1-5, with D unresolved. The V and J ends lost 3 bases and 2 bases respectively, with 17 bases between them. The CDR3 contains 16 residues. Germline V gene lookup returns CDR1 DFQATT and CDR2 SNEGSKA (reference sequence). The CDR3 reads CSASRGSYGGNQPQHF. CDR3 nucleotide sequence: TGCAGTGCTAGCCGCGGCTCGTATGGAGGCAATCAGCCCCAGCATTTT.

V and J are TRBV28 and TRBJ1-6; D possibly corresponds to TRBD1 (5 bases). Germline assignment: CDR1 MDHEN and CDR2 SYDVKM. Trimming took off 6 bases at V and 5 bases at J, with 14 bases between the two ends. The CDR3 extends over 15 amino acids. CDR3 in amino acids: CASRAVRGDNSPLHF. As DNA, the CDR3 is TGTGCCAGCAGAGCCGTTAGAGGGGATAATTCACCCCTCCACTTT.

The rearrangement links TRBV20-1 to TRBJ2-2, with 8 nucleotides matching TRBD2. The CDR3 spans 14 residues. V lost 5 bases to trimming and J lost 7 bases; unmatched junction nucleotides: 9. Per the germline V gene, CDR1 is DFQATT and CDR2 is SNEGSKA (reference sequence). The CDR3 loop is CSAQREKSGGELFF. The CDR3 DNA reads TGCAGTGCTCAGCGGGAGAAGTCTGGCGGGGAGCTGTTTTTT.